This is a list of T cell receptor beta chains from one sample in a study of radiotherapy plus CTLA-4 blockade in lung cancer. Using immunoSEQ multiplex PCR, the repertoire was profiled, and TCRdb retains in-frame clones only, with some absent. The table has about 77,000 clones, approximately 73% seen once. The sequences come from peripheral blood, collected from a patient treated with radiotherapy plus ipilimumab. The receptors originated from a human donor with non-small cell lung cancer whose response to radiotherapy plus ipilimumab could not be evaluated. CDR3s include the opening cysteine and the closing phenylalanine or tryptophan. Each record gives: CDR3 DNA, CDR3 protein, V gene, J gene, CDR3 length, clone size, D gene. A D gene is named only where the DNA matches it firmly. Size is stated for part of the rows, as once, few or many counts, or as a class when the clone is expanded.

TGTGCCAGCAAGGACTCTCAGGGACTAGCCTCCTACGAGCAGTACTTC	CASKDSQGLASYEQYF	TRBV5-6	TRBJ2-7	16	NA	TRBD2
TGTGCCTGGAGGGGGGACAGGACAGACTCCTACAATGAGCAGTTCTTC	CAWRGDRTDSYNEQFF	TRBV30	TRBJ2-1	16	few	TRBD1
TGCGCCAGCAGCTTGGCCCCTGGGACTAGCGATTCCTACGAGCAGTACTTC	CASSLAPGTSDSYEQYF	TRBV5-1	TRBJ2-7	17	NA	TRBD2
TGTGCCAGCAATGAGCGCCCTGGATCCTATGGCTACACCTTC	CASNERPGSYGYTF	TRBV27	TRBJ1-2	14	NA	NA
TGCGCCAGCAGCTTGGTAACCGACGGGGCACCCCTCCACTTT	CASSLVTDGAPLHF	TRBV5-1	TRBJ1-6	14	NA	NA
TGTGCCAGCAGCTTAGGAGGGCCGGCTTACGAGCAGTACTTC	CASSLGGPAYEQYF	TRBV7-9	TRBJ2-7	14	NA	NA
TGCAGCGTTGAAGGGGACGGGAGCTCCTACGGGCAGTACTTC	CSVEGDGSSYGQYF	TRBV29-1	TRBJ2-5	14	NA	NA
TGCGCCAGCAGCCCTCCCGAGATCTACGAGCAGTACTTC	CASSPPEIYEQYF	TRBV5-1	TRBJ2-7	13	NA	NA
TGTGCCAGCAGCTTGGATCTAGCGGGGTTAGACGAGCAGTACTTC	CASSLDLAGLDEQYF	TRBV5-6	TRBJ2-7	15	NA	TRBD2
TGCGCCAGCAGCTTGGATCGGGGAAGCTACGAGCAGTACTTC	CASSLDRGSYEQYF	TRBV5-1	TRBJ2-7	14	NA	NA
TGTGCCAGCAGTTTATACAGGTCAGACGAGCAGTACTTC	CASSLYRSDEQYF	TRBV27	TRBJ2-7	13	few	NA
TGTGCCAGCCGAGCCGGGGGTGACACTGAAGCTTTCTTT	CASRAGGDTEAFF	TRBV2	TRBJ1-1	13	NA	NA
TGTGCCAGTAGCAGCGACAGGGGGAAGGATCAGCCCCAGCATTTT	CASSSDRGKDQPQHF	TRBV19	TRBJ1-5	15	few	TRBD1
TGTGCCAGCAGCTTATGGGCTAGCGGGGGCTCCTACGAGCAGTACTTC	CASSLWASGGSYEQYF	TRBV7-2	TRBJ2-7	16	NA	TRBD2
TGTGCCAGCCGGACGGGATTCTCCTACGAGCAGTACTTC	CASRTGFSYEQYF	TRBV2	TRBJ2-7	13	NA	NA
TGTGCCAGCAGCTTAGGGCAGAACACCGGGGAGCTGTTTTTT	CASSLGQNTGELFF	TRBV7-6	TRBJ2-2	14	NA	NA
TGTGCCAGCAGCCACGACAGGGCTTATGGCTACACCTTC	CASSHDRAYGYTF	TRBV6-6	TRBJ1-2	13	NA	TRBD1
TGTGCCAGCAGCTTCACTAGCGCTGCCTATGAGCAGTTCTTC	CASSFTSAAYEQFF	TRBV7-2	TRBJ2-1	14	NA	TRBD2
TGCGCCAGCAGCCCAAGACAGGGACCAGATACGCAGTATTTT	CASSPRQGPDTQYF	TRBV5-1	TRBJ2-3	14	NA	TRBD1
TGTGCCAGCAGTTTGCGGGGACAGGCTATCTCCTACGAGCAGTACTTC	CASSLRGQAISYEQYF	TRBV28	TRBJ2-7	16	NA	TRBD1
TGTGCCTGGAGTAATGTCGGTGGCTACACCTTC	CAWSNVGGYTF	TRBV30	TRBJ1-2	11	NA	NA
TGTACCAGCAGCTTCACCGGAGTCCTCTCTGGAAACACCATATATTTT	CTSSFTGVLSGNTIYF	TRBV11-2	TRBJ1-3	16	NA	NA
TGTGCCGGCAGCCCCGGACAGGAAAATTCACCCCTCCACTTC	CAGSPGQENSPLHF	TRBV4-2	TRBJ1-6	14	NA	TRBD1
TGTGCCAGCAGCTTAGGAGGCCAGATTCCCTACGAGCAGTACTTC	CASSLGGQIPYEQYF	TRBV7-9	TRBJ2-7	15	NA	NA
TGCGCCAGCAGCCAAGGAGGGGACAGGGTGATCGGGGAGCTGTTTTTT	CASSQGGDRVIGELFF	TRBV4-3	TRBJ2-2	16	few	TRBD1
TGTGCCAGCAGTGAAGGGGACAGGGGAGACATTCAGTACTTC	CASSEGDRGDIQYF	TRBV2	TRBJ2-4	14	NA	TRBD1
TGTGCCACCACCTACCCTCGGACAGGGGACTATGGCTACACCTTC	CATTYPRTGDYGYTF	TRBV5-4	TRBJ1-2	15	NA	TRBD1
TGTGCCTGGAGGTATTCGGGGTTAGGCAATTCACCCCTCCACTTT	CAWRYSGLGNSPLHF	TRBV30	TRBJ1-6	15	NA	NA